The source of this T cell receptor (beta chain) is a study of blood T cell repertoires in COVID-19. Study context: PBMCs, B-cell-depleted T cells, or T cells provided the cDNA or gDNA that made up the material.

This table comes from immunoSEQ multiplex PCR, and its TCRdb copy is limited to in-frame clones, with some not included. The table lists approximately 300,000 clones, around 90% of them singletons, with 5.5% to 7% in the top ten. Germline V lookup: CDR1 SNHLY, CDR2 FYNNEI. The V gene lost 2 bases and the J gene lost 4 bases, with 9 bases spanning the gap. The CDR3 is 14 amino acids. The sequenced sample was PBMCs or T cells enriched from blood (not recorded which). The TCR sequence derives from a woman aged 25-40 years who had recovered from COVID-19. The chain couples TRBV2 to TRBJ1-5; maybe TRBD1 (6 bases). Here the CDR3 reads CASSEHRANQPQHF. The CDR3 DNA reads as TGTGCCAGCAGTGAACACAGGGCGAATCAGCCCCAGCATTTT.